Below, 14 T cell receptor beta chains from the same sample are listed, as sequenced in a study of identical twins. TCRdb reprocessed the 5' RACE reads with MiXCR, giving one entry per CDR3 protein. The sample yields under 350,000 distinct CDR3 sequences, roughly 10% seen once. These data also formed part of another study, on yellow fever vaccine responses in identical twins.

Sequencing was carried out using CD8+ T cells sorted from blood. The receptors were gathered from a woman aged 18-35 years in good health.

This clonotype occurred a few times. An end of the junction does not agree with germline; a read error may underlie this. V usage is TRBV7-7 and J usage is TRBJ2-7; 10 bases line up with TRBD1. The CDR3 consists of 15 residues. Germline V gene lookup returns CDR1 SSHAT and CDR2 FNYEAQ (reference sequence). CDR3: CASSLRTGGLNEQYF. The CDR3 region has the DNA TGTGCTAGCAGCCTCCGGACAGGGGGACTGAACGAGCAGTACTTC. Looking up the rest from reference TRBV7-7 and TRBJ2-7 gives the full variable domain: GAGVSQSPRYKVTKRGQDVTLRCDPISSHATLYWYQQALGQGPEFLTYFNYEAQPDKSGLPSDRFSAERPEGSISTLTIQRTEQRDSAMYRCASSLRTGGLNEQYFGPGTRLTVT.

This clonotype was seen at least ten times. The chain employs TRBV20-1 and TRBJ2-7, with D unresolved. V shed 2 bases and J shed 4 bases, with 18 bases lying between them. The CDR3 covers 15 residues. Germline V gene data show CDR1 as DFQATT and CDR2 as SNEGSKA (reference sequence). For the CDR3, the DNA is TGCAGTGCTAGATCGGTACAGTCCATATCATACGAGCAGTACTTC. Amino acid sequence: CSARSVQSISYEQYF.

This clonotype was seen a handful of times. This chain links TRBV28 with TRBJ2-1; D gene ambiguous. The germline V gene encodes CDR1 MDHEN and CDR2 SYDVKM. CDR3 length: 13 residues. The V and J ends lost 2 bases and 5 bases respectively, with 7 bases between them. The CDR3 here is CASSLGMNNEQFF. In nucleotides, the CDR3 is TGTGCCAGCAGTTTAGGTATGAACAATGAGCAGTTCTTC.

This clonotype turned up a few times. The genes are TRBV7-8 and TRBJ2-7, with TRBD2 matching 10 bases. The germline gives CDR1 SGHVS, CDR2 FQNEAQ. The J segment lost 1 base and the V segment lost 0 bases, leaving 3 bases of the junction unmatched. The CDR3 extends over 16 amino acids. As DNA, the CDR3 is TGTGCCAGCAGCTTAGCTAGCGGGGGGCAGTCCTACGAGCAGTACTTC. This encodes CASSLASGGQSYEQYF.

The chain's CDR3 is CSAHWGTGVWGNTEAFF. CDR3 in DNA: TGCAGTGCTCACTGGGGGACAGGGGTTTGGGGGAACACTGAAGCTTTCTTT. J is TRBJ1-1 and V is TRBV20-1; 10 bases align to TRBD1. CDR3 length: 17 amino acids. Germline values: CDR1 DFQATT, CDR2 SNEGSKA (reference sequence). Germline trimming cut 5 bases from V and 1 base from J; bases unmatched to any gene: 13.

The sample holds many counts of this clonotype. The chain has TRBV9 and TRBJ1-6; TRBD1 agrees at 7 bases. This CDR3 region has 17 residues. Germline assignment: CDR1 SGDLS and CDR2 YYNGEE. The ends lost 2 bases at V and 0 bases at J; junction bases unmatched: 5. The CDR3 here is CASSVGQPSSYNSPLHF. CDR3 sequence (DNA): TGTGCCAGCAGCGTGGGACAGCCGAGCTCCTATAATTCACCCCTCCACTTT.

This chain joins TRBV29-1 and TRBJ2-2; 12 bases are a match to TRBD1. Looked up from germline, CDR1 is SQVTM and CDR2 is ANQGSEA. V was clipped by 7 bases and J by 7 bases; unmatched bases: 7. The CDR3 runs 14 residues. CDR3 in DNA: TGCAGCGCCGCGGGACAGGGGGCGGGCGGGGAGCTGTTTTTT. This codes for CSAAGQGAGGELFF.

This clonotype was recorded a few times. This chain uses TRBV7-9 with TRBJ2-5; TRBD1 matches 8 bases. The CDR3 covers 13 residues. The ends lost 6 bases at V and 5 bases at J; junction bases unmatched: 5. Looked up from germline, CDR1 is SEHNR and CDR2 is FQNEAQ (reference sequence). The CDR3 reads CASRPTGAETQYF. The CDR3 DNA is TGTGCCAGCAGACCGACAGGGGCGGAGACCCAGTACTTC.

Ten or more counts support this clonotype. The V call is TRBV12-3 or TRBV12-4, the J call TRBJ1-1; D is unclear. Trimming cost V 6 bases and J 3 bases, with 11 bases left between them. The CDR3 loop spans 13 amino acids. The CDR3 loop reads CASSPGLYTEAFF. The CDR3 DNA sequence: TGTGCCAGCAGCCCCGGGCTCTACACTGAAGCTTTCTTT.

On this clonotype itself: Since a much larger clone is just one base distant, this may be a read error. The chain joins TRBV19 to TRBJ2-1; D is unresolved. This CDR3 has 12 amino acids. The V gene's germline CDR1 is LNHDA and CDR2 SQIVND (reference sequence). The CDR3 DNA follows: TGTGCCAGTTTAAACTCCTACAATGAGCTGTTCTTC. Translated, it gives CASLNSYNELFF.

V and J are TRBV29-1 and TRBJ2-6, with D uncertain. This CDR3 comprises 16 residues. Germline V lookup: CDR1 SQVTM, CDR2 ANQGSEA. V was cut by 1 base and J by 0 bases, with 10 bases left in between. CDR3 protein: CSVEVTVGSGANVLTF. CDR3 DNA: TGCAGCGTTGAAGTTACGGTGGGCTCTGGGGCCAACGTCCTGACTTTC.

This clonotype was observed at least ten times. CDR3 loop: CASSLSTGNEQYF. Here the CDR3 DNA reads TGTGCCAGCAGTCTCTCGACAGGGAACGAGCAGTACTTC. The chain joins TRBV12-3 or TRBV12-4 to TRBJ2-7; TRBD1 agrees at 7 bases. This CDR3 spans 13 amino acids. The ends lost 5 bases at V and 5 bases at J; junction bases unmatched: 6.

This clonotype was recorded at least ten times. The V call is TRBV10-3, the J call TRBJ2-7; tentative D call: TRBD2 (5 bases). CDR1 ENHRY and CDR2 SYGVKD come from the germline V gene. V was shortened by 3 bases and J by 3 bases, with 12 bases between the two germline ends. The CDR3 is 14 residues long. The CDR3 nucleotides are TGTGCCATCAGTGATTTTGAGGGCGACTACGAGCAGTACTTC. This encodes CAISDFEGDYEQYF.

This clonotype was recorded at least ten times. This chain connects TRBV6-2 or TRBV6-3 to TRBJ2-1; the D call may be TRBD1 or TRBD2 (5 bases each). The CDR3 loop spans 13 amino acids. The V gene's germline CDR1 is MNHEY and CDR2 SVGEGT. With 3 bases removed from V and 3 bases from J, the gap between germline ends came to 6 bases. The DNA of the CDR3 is TGTGCCAGCAGTTATGGGGGCTACAATGAGCAGTTCTTC. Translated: CASSYGGYNEQFF.